This T cell receptor (beta chain) was recorded in a study of blood T cell repertoires in COVID-19. Study-wide context: PBMCs, B-cell-depleted T cells, or T cells provided the cDNA or gDNA that made up the material.

Original processing notes: Amplification with reference gene primers provided the estimates of nucleated cell counts. Generated by immunoSEQ multiplex PCR, the TCRdb table keeps only in-frame clones and is missing some. Clone size and the V and J calls come from that table; the DNA yielded D and trimming. Altogether 80,000 to 130,000 clones are present, 80% to 95% being singletons, with the ten largest covering 4.5% to 6%. Of note for this clone: The sample contains more than one DNA sequence encoding this CDR3.

The CDR3 loop spans 17 amino acids. V lost 1 base, J lost 8 bases, and 10 bases stayed unmatched. CDR1 is LGHDT and CDR2 is YNNKEL in the germline V gene (reference sequence). V usage is TRBV3-1 (or the pseudogene TRBV3-2) and J usage is TRBJ1-6; 8 bases line up with TRBD1. This clonotype was sampled from a man aged 65 to 85 with acute or convalescent COVID-19. Sequenced input: peripheral blood. As DNA, the CDR3 is TGTGCCAGCAGCCAAGGAGGGTGGGGACAGGACTATTCACCCCTCCACTTT. Translation: CASSQGGWGQDYSPLHF.